This TCR beta chain was obtained from a study of cytomegalovirus exposure and HLA in healthy donors. This clone has a single count. CDR1 is LGHNA and CDR2 is YNFKEQ in the germline V gene. V was pared by 1 base and J by 7 bases, with 4 bases of the junction left unmatched. The CDR3 totals 15 residues. PCR used 60 Vbeta primers and 13 Jbeta primers. The table came from immunoSEQ multiplex PCR; TCRdb's copy has only in-frame clones and leaves some out. Here the sample spans some 200,000 clones, around 83% being singletons. J is TRBJ1-6 and V is TRBV4-2; 7 bases fit TRBD1. The source of this sequence is a girl between 5 and 17 years old in good health and CMV-seronegative. Specimen: PBMCs. CDR3 protein: CASSQGTGENSPLHF. The CDR3 DNA follows: TGTGCCAGCAGCCAAGGAACAGGGGAGAATTCACCCCTCCACTTT.